This T cell receptor beta chain originates from a study of T cell repertoires in aging, cancer and after chemotherapy (dated by TCRdb to about 2019). Describing the broader study: The donors fell into six age groups ranging from 30 or younger to 70 or older, and each group had at least three individuals. In the solid tumor group, the paired samples taken before and after chemotherapy came from brain tumor (glioblastoma) patients given temozolomide-based therapy. In total, the full dataset held some 8.2 million TCR reads. Peripheral blood TCR beta repertoires from healthy donors and cancer patients were profiled to examine immunoaging and T cell reconstitution after chemotherapy. The cohort comprised about 210 cancer patients, roughly 90 with hematological and fewer than 140 with solid cancers, plus 95 healthy donors as a reference group. Overall study results and their limits: According to the authors, the repertoire data do not allow conclusions to be drawn about immunological memory after chemotherapy. Compared with age-matched healthy donors, untreated patients with either hematological or solid cancers had significantly lower TCR diversity in the blood along with higher clonality. In both cancer cohorts, the median generation probability rose over the chemotherapy interval, which suggests that the repertoire was reconstituted through rebound thymic output. In healthy donors, the decline in TCR diversity with age was mainly explained by loss of richness, whereas in cancer patients loss of evenness was also found to contribute.

Multiplex touch-down PCR with a mixed TRB-A/B primer pool was used to amplify rearranged TRB sequences covering the V, D and J segments. Illumina adapters and sample indices were attached to the amplicons in two consecutive PCR reactions using Phusion HS II polymerase. The amplicons were purified from gel with the NucleoSpin Gel and PCR Clean-up kit and then assessed with Qubit and an Agilent 2100 Bioanalyzer. Sequencing of libraries was carried out on an Illumina MiSeq in 600-cycle, single-indexed, paired-end runs. In the paper's pipeline: MiXCR versions 2.12 and 3.0.5 were used to process TRB sequences. Each unique CDR3 nucleotide sequence counted as one clone, and only productive sequences with at least two reads were retained. The repertoire metrics were Shannon diversity, evenness, clonality (defined as one minus evenness), and alpha-parameterized diversity profiles covering alpha 0 to 5. The IGoR algorithm was used to compute generation probabilities of clones in paired pre- and post-chemotherapy samples. The public reads were run again by TCRdb, first through fastp at Q25 and then through MiXCR, and only productive beta chains were kept. Rows merge per CDR3 protein into single entries with the most common DNA and genes. TCRdb assigned the V and J calls; the authors' analysis was not used. The sample has 950 to 1,000 distinct CDR3 sequences on record, roughly 15% of them singletons. Jointly, the top ten make up 7.5% to 10% of the sample.

TCR beta rearrangements were amplified from genomic DNA isolated from peripheral blood, not from sorted cells or RNA. Inclusive of the bounding cysteine and phenylalanine, the CDR3 is 15 residues long. This entry keeps only the CDR3 DNA: 45 bases, framed from base 1. The V end gives up 0 bases and the J end 6 bases, leaving 1 base in the junction not matched to a gene. The germline V gene encodes CDR1 MRHNA and CDR2 SNTAGT. By how much of the sample it makes up, this clonotype is large (0.1 to 1%). Its antigen is still unknown. Per-base qualities were not stored, and no clone one base away is much larger.

This receptor was identified in a human donor with a solid tumor. The chain joins TRBV6-4 to TRBJ2-2, and 10 junction bases match TRBD2. The sequencing sample was made of blood. For the CDR3, the sequence is CASSDSLAGAGELFF. The DNA is TGTGCCAGCAGTGACTCTCTAGCGGGAGCCGGGGAGCTGTTTTTT.